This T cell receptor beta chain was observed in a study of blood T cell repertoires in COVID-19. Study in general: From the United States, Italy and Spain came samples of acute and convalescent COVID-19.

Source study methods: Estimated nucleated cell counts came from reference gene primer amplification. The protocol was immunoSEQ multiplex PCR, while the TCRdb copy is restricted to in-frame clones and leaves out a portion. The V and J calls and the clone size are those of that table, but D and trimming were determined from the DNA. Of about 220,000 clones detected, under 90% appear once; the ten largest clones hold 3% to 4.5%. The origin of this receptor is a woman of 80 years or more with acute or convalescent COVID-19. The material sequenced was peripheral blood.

DNA of the CDR3: TGTGCCAGTAGTATCCTGACACCTCAAAGTGGAAACACCATATATTTT. It codes for CASSILTPQSGNTIYF. The gene calls are TRBV19 and TRBJ1-3; D unresolved. Trimming removed 3 bases from V and 3 bases from J, with 15 bases in between. The CDR3 spans 16 residues. The V gene's germline CDR1 is LNHDA and CDR2 SQIVND (reference sequence).